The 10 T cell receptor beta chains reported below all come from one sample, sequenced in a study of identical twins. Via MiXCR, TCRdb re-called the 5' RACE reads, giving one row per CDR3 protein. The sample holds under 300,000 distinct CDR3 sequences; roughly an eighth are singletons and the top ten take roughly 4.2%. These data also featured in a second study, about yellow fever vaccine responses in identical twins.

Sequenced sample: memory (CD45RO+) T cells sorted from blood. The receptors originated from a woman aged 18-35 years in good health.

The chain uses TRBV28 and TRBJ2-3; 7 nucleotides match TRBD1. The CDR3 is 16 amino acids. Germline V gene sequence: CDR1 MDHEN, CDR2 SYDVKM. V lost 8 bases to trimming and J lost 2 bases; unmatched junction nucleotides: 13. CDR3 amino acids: CASVSTGTANTDTQYF. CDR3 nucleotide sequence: TGTGCCAGCGTATCAACCGGGACAGCGAACACAGATACGCAGTATTTT.

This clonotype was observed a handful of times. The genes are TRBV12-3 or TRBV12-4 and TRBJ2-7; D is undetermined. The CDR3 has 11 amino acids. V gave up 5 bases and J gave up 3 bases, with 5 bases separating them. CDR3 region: CASSRYYEQYF. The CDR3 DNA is TGTGCCAGCAGTCGATACTACGAGCAGTACTTC.

The CDR3 bases are TGTGCCAGCAGTGAAGCGGGAGGGCGCTCCTACGAGCAGTACTTC. It translates to CASSEAGGRSYEQYF. The V call is TRBV6-1, the J call TRBJ2-7; 7 bases align to TRBD2. Germline values: CDR1 MNHNS, CDR2 SASEGT. CDR3 length: 15 amino acids. J lost 0 bases, V lost 0 bases, and 2 bases had no gene match.

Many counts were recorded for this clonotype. The CDR3 is CASSQARGSDNEQFF. The CDR3 DNA follows: TGTGCCAGCAGCCAGGCCCGCGGGAGTGACAATGAGCAGTTCTTC. The rearrangement joins TRBV4-2 to TRBJ2-1, with 7 bases identical to TRBD2. This CDR3 region has 15 residues. Germline lookup yields CDR1 LGHNA and CDR2 YNFKEQ. With 3 bases clipped from V and 5 bases from J, the junction kept 7 bases outside the gene matches.

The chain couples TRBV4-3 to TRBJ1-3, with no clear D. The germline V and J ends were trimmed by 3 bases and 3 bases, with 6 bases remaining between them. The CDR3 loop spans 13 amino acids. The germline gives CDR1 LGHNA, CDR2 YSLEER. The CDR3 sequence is CASSQALGNTIYF. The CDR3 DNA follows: TGCGCCAGCAGCCAGGCGCTTGGAAACACCATATATTTT.

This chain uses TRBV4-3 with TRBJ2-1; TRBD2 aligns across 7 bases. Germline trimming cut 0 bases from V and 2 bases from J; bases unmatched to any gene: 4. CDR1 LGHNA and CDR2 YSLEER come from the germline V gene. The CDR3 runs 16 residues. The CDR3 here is CASSQEPLAAYNEQFF. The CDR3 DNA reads TGCGCCAGCAGCCAAGAGCCCCTAGCGGCCTACAATGAGCAGTTCTTC.

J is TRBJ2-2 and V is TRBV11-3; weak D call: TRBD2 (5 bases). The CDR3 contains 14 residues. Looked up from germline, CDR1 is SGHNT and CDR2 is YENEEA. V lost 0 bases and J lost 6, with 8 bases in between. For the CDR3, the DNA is TGTGCCAGCAGCTTAGATTCGAGGGCCGGGGAGCTGTTTTTT. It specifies CASSLDSRAGELFF.

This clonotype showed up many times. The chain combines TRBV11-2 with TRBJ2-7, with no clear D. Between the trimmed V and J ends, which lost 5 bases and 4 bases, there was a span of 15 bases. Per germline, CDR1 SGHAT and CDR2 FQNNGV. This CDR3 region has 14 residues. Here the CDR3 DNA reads TGTGCCAGCAGCCTACCGGGCAAAAGATACGAGCAGTACTTC. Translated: CASSLPGKRYEQYF. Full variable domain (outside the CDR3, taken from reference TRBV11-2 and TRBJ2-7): EAGVAQSPRYKIIEKRQSVAFWCNPISGHATLYWYQQILGQGPKLLIQFQNNGVVDDSQLPKDRFSAERLKGVDSTLKIQPAKLEDSAVYLCASSLPGKRYEQYFGPGTRLTVT.

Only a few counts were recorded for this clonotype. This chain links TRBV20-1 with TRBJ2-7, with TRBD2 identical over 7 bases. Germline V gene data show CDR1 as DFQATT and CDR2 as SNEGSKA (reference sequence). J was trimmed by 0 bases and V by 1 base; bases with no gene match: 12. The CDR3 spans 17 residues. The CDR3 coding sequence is TGCAGTGCTAGAGCCGCGGGAGTCCCTCCTATCTCCTACGAGCAGTACTTC. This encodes CSARAAGVPPISYEQYF.

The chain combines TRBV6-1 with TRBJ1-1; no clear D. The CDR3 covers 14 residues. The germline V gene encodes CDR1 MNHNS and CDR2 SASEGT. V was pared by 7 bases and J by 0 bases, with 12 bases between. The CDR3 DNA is TGTGCCAGCACTATTGACGGACTGAACACTGAAGCTTTCTTT. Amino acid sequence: CASTIDGLNTEAFF.